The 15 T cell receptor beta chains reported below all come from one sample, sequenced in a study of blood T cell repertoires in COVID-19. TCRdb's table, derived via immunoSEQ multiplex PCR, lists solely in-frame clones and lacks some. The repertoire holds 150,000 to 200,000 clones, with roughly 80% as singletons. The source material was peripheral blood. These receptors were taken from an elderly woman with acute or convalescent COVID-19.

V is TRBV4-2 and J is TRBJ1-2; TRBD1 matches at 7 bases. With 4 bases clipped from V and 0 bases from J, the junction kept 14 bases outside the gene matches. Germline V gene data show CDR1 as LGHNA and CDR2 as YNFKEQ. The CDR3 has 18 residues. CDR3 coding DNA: TGTGCCAGCAGCCTCGCTTACGATCAAACAGGGGCTAACTATGGCTACACCTTC. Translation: CASSLAYDQTGANYGYTF.

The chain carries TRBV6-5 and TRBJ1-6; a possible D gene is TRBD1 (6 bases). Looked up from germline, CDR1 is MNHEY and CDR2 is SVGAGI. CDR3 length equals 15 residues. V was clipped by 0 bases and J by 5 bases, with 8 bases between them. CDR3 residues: CASSYSDSHNSPLHF. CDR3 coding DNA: TGTGCCAGCAGTTACTCGGACAGTCATAATTCACCCCTCCACTTT.

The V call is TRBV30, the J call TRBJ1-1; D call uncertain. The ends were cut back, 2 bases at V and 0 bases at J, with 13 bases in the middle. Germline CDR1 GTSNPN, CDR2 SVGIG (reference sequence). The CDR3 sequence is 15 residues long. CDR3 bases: TGTGCCTGGAGTCTACCCGGGAACCTGAACACTGAAGCTTTCTTT. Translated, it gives CAWSLPGNLNTEAFF. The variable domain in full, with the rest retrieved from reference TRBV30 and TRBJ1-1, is SQTIHQWPATLVQPVGSPLSLECTVEGTSNPNLYWYRQAAGRGLQLLFYSVGIGQISSEVPQNLSASRPQDRQFILSSKKLLLSDSGFYLCAWSLPGNLNTEAFFGQGTRLTVV.

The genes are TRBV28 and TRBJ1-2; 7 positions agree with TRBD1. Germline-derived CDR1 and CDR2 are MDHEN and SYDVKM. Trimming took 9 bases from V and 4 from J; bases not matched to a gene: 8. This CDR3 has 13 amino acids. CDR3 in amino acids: CASETGKFYGYTF. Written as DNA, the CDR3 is TGTGCCAGTGAGACAGGGAAGTTCTATGGCTACACCTTC.

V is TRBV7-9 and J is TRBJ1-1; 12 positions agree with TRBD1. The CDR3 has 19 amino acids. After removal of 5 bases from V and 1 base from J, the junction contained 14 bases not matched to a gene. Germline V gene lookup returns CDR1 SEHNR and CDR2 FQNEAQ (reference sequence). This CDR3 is CASSPGLTGTGGANTEAFF. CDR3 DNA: TGTGCCAGCAGCCCAGGATTAACCGGGACAGGGGGCGCGAACACTGAAGCTTTCTTT.

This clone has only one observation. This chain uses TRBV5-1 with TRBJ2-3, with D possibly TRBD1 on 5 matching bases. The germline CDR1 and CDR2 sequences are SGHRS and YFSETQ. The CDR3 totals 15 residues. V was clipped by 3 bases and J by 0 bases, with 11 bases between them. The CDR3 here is CASSSQASSTDTQYF. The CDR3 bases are TGCGCCAGCAGCTCACAGGCCTCTAGCACAGATACGCAGTATTTT.

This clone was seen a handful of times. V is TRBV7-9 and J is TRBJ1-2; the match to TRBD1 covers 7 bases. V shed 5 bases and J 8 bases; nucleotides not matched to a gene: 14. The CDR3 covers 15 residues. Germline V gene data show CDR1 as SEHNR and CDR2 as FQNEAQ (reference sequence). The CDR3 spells CASSRARDSTRGYTF. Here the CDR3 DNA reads TGTGCCAGCAGCCGAGCCCGGGACAGCACTAGAGGCTACACCTTC.

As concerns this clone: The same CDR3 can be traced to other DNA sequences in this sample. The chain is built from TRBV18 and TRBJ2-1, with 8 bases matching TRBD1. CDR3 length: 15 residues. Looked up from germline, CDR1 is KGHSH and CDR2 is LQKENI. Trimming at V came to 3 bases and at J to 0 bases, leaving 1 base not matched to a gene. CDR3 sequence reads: CASSPDRVSYNEQFF. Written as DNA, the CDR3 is TGTGCCAGCTCACCGGACAGGGTCTCCTACAATGAGCAGTTCTTC.

The DNA for the CDR3 is TGTGCCAGCGTATCACTTCCAGCGGGGGGTACCTACGAGCAGTACTTC. This sequence encodes CASVSLPAGGTYEQYF. The chain employs TRBV7-2 and TRBJ2-7, with 9 bases matching TRBD2. Trimming removed 8 bases from V and 2 bases from J; junction bases left unmatched: 13. The CDR3 loop spans 16 amino acids. The germline CDR1 and CDR2 sequences are SGHTA and FQGNSA.

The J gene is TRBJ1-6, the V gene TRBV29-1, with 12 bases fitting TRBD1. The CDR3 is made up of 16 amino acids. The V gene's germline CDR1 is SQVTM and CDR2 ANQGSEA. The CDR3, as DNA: TGCAGTGCCGGGACAGGGGGCCCAGCGGGCAATTCACCCCTCCACTTT. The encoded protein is CSAGTGGPAGNSPLHF.

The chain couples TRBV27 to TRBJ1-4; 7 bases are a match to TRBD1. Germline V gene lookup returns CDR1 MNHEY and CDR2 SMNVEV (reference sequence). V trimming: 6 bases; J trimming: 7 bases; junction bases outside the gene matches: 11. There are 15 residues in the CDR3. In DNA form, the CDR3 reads TGTGCCAGCAGGTCGGGACAGCCGGGGAGTGAAAAACTGTTTTTT. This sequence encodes CASRSGQPGSEKLFF.

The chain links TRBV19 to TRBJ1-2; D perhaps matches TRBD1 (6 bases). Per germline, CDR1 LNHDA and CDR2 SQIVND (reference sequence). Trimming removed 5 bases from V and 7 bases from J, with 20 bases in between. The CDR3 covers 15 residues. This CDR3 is CASSLRDTLPRGYTF. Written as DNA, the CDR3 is TGTGCCAGTAGTCTCCGGGACACCCTCCCCCGTGGCTACACCTTC.

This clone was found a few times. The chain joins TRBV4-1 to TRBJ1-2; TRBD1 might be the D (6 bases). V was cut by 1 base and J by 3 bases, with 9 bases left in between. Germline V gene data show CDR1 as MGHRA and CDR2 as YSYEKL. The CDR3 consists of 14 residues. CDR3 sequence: CASSQGTDYYGYTF. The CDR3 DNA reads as TGCGCCAGCAGCCAAGGGACAGATTACTATGGCTACACCTTC.

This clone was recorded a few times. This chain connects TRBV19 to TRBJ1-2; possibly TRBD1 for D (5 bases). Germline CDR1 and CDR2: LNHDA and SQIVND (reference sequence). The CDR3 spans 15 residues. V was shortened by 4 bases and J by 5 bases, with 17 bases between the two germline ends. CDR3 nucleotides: TGTGCCAGTAGTAGCCGGGGGGATCGTCTGTATGGCTACACCTTC. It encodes CASSSRGDRLYGYTF.

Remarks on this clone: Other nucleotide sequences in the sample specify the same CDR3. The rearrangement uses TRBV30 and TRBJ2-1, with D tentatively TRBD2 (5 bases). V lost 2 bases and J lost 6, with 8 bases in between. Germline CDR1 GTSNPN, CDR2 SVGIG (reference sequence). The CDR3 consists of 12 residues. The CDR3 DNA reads TGTGCCTGGAGTCGGACTGGCAATGAGCAGTTCTTC. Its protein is CAWSRTGNEQFF.